These 22 T cell receptor beta chains were all obtained from the same sample, sequenced in a study of blood T cell repertoires in COVID-19. Data came from immunoSEQ multiplex PCR; TCRdb stores just in-frame clones and leaves some out. The sample records about 320,000 clones, more than 70% being singletons. Material for sequencing was peripheral blood. These receptors originate from a woman between 45 and 60 years old with acute or convalescent COVID-19.

The J gene is TRBJ1-5, the V gene TRBV21-1. TRBV21-1 is assigned pseudogene status. This CDR3 is built from 19 residues. The CDR3 coding sequence is TGTGCCAGCAGCAAAAGAAGTCCCCTTTTCCGGGTCGTCAATCAGCCCCAGCATTTT. Translation: CASSKRSPLFRVVNQPQHF.

The chain has TRBV19 and TRBJ1-2; 10 nucleotides line up with TRBD1. The V and J ends lost 8 bases and 4 bases, in that order; junction bases with no gene match: 7. This CDR3 region has 14 residues. Germline V CDR1 and CDR2: LNHDA, SQIVND (reference sequence). In DNA form, the CDR3 reads TGTGCCAGTCATAGGACAGGGGGTACCTATGGCTACACCTTC. Its translation is CASHRTGGTYGYTF.

The J gene is TRBJ2-5, the V gene TRBV7-2; D possibly corresponds to TRBD2 (6 bases). Germline V lookup: CDR1 SGHTA, CDR2 FQGNSA. V lost 5 bases and J 6 bases, leaving 16 bases between the germline ends. CDR3 length: 14 residues. The CDR3 nucleotides read TGTGCCAGCAGCGCCGGGCGGGGAGGACAGACCCAGTACTTC. Translation gives CASSAGRGGQTQYF.

The chain recombines TRBV5-5 with TRBJ1-6, with D possibly TRBD1 on 5 matching bases. This CDR3 has 14 amino acids. Germline V lookup: CDR1 SGHKS, CDR2 YYEKEE (reference sequence). The V end was cut by 2 bases, the J end by 7 bases, with 10 bases between. The CDR3 region is CASSFVQENSPLHF. The CDR3 coding sequence is TGTGCCAGCAGCTTTGTACAGGAGAATTCACCCCTCCACTTT.

The rearrangement uses TRBV6-5 and TRBJ1-1, with TRBD1 matching 8 bases. Germline V lookup: CDR1 MNHEY, CDR2 SVGAGI. The CDR3 is 14 residues long. Trimming took 7 bases from V and 4 from J; bases not matched to a gene: 8. CDR3 sequence (DNA): TGTGCCAGCAACTCAGGGGGCCCCAGCACTGAAGCTTTCTTT. It yields the protein CASNSGGPSTEAFF.

Of note for this clone: Distinct nucleotide sequences in the sample also encode this CDR3. The V gene is TRBV7-9, the J gene TRBJ1-1; 9 bases agree with TRBD1. CDR1 is SEHNR, CDR2 FQNEAQ, per germline (reference sequence). The CDR3 has 15 residues. Trimming at V came to 6 bases and at J to 1 base, leaving 6 bases not matched to a gene. The CDR3 DNA is TGTGCCAGCAGTCTAGGGGGACAGGGGAACACTGAAGCTTTCTTT. This encodes CASSLGGQGNTEAFF.

This rearrangement joins TRBV5-1 to TRBJ2-1, with D perhaps matching TRBD2 (6 bases). The CDR3 is 14 amino acids. The germline gives CDR1 SGHRS, CDR2 YFSETQ. Trimming shortened V by 4 bases and J by 0 bases, and 8 bases separated the two germline ends. The CDR3 bases are TGCGCCAGCAGCCGGGACTTCTCCTACAATGAGCAGTTCTTC. It is translated as CASSRDFSYNEQFF.

The V gene is TRBV19, the J gene TRBJ1-3; D not resolved. CDR1 and CDR2 (germline): LNHDA, SQIVND (reference sequence). V lost 1 base and J lost 4, with 11 bases in between. This CDR3 is 15 amino acids long. CDR3 in amino acids: CASSIGSDAGNTIYF. In DNA form, the CDR3 reads TGTGCCAGTAGTATAGGGTCCGATGCGGGAAACACCATATATTTT.

The chain uses TRBV5-1 and TRBJ2-3; 14 bases are shared with TRBD2. The V segment lost 4 bases and the J segment 0 bases; nucleotides outside the gene matches: 7. CDR3 length equals 18 residues. Germline-derived CDR1 and CDR2 are SGHRS and YFSETQ. The CDR3 reads CASSRGTSGSLSTDTQYF. Written as DNA, the CDR3 is TGCGCCAGCAGCCGGGGGACTAGCGGGAGCCTTAGCACAGATACGCAGTATTTT.

A few counts support this clone. The sample carries other DNA sequences with the same CDR3. The V gene is TRBV11-2, the J gene TRBJ1-5; a possible D gene is TRBD1 (5 bases). With 1 base removed from V and 3 bases from J, the gap between germline ends came to 10 bases. The germline CDR1 and CDR2 sequences are SGHAT and FQNNGV. CDR3 size: 15 residues. As DNA, the CDR3 is TGTGCCAGCAGCTTAGTCGGAGGGGACAATCAGCCCCAGCATTTT. This encodes CASSLVGGDNQPQHF.

The chain has TRBV7-2 and TRBJ1-3; 7 nucleotides match TRBD1. This CDR3 is built from 15 residues. From germline, CDR1 is SGHTA and CDR2 FQGNSA. V was pared by 3 bases and J by 3 bases, with 5 bases of the junction left unmatched. The CDR3 spells CASSFKGGDGNTIYF. Here the CDR3 DNA reads TGTGCCAGCAGCTTTAAAGGGGGCGATGGAAACACCATATATTTT.

This clone was seen once. This rearrangement joins TRBV25-1 to TRBJ1-3, with a possible D match to TRBD1 (6 bases). The CDR3 sequence is 17 residues long. V lost 5 bases and J 3 bases, leaving 20 bases between the germline ends. The germline CDR1 and CDR2 sequences are MGHDK and SYGVNS. CDR3 in amino acids: CASSPAITGTSGNTIYF. Here the CDR3 DNA reads TGTGCCAGCAGTCCCGCCATTACCGGGACAAGTGGAAACACCATATATTTT.

With respect to this clone: This specimen includes other DNA sequences encoding the same CDR3. The gene calls are TRBV9 and TRBJ2-1; D not resolved. The CDR3 runs to 14 residues. The V gene's germline CDR1 is SGDLS and CDR2 YYNGEE. V shed 0 bases and J shed 3 bases, with 7 bases lying between them. CDR3 protein: CASSVGGLYNEQFF. In DNA form, the CDR3 reads TGTGCCAGCAGCGTAGGAGGTCTCTACAATGAGCAGTTCTTC.

V gene TRBV3-1 (or the pseudogene TRBV3-2) combines with J gene TRBJ2-3, with D uncertain. This CDR3 comprises 14 residues. Germline V gene sequence: CDR1 LGHDT, CDR2 YNNKEL (reference sequence). Deletions cut 2 bases from V and 6 bases from J, with 12 bases between. CDR3 sequence reads: CASSQRTALDTQYF. The CDR3 DNA is TGTGCCAGCAGCCAAAGAACAGCTTTGGATACGCAGTATTTT.

This sequence joins TRBV25-1 and TRBJ2-1; D is possibly TRBD2 (6 bases). The CDR3 has 13 amino acids. V gave up 5 bases and J gave up 7 bases, with 12 bases separating them. The germline V gene encodes CDR1 MGHDK and CDR2 SYGVNS. In nucleotides, the CDR3 is TGTGCCAGCAGTCCAAACGGAGGGAATGAGCAGTTCTTC. Residues: CASSPNGGNEQFF.

The chain couples TRBV7-2 to TRBJ2-7; 7 bases line up with TRBD1. The CDR3 is 16 amino acids. Germline V gene lookup returns CDR1 SGHTA and CDR2 FQGNSA. After removal of 3 bases from V and 0 bases from J, the junction contained 8 bases not matched to a gene. The CDR3 sequence: CASSFPTDRASYEQYF. The CDR3 bases are TGTGCCAGCAGCTTCCCAACAGACAGGGCCTCCTACGAGCAGTACTTC.

For this clone: The sample contains more than one DNA sequence encoding this CDR3. The V and J genes are TRBV6-5 and TRBJ2-5; D is unresolved. The V end was cut by 0 bases, the J end by 5 bases, with 7 bases between. The germline V gene encodes CDR1 MNHEY and CDR2 SVGAGI. This CDR3 has 13 amino acids. The CDR3 DNA follows: TGTGCCAGCAGTTACTCCCCCAGGGAGACCCAGTACTTC. Its translation: CASSYSPRETQYF.

The V gene is TRBV15, the J gene TRBJ1-4, with unresolved D. Trimming removed 0 bases at V and 7 bases at J, with 6 bases between. Per the germline V gene, CDR1 is LNHNV and CDR2 is YYDKDF (reference sequence). This CDR3 is 13 amino acids long. CDR3 nucleotide sequence: TGTGCCACCAGCAGAGATCACGGTGAAAAACTGTTTTTT. Its protein is CATSRDHGEKLFF.

This rearrangement joins TRBV2 to TRBJ1-5; D may be TRBD1 (5 bases). The V end lost 5 bases, the J end lost 7 bases, and 9 bases lay between the germline ends. The CDR3 loop spans 12 amino acids. Germline V gene data show CDR1 as SNHLY and CDR2 as FYNNEI. CDR3 nucleotide sequence: TGTGCCAGCAGTCTTGACAGCCAGCCCCAGCATTTT. Its protein product is CASSLDSQPQHF.

The V gene is TRBV12-5, the J gene TRBJ2-7, with 7 nucleotides matching TRBD1. V gave up 5 bases and J gave up 2 bases; unmatched junction bases: 3. Germline loops: CDR1 LGHNT, CDR2 FRNRAP. This CDR3 is 13 amino acids long. In nucleotides, the CDR3 is TGTGCTAGTGGTCTCGGGACAGCCTACGAGCAGTACTTC. This translates into CASGLGTAYEQYF.

The gene calls are TRBV4-1 and TRBJ2-1, with 10 positions matching TRBD1. CDR3 size: 16 residues. J was trimmed by 7 bases and V by 5 bases; bases with no gene match: 11. The germline CDR1 and CDR2 sequences are MGHRA and YSYEKL. CDR3 DNA: TGCGCCAGCAGCAACCGGGACAGGGGTGCTTCGAATGAGCAGTTCTTC. Protein: CASSNRDRGASNEQFF.

Only a few counts were recorded for this clone. The chain is built from TRBV6-2 or TRBV6-3 and TRBJ1-1; D perhaps matches TRBD1 (6 bases). Trimming stripped 6 bases from V and 5 bases from J, with 13 bases between. Germline lookup yields CDR1 MNHEY and CDR2 SVGEGT. The CDR3 length is 13 residues. CDR3 nucleotide sequence: TGTGCCAGCAGCGAGGGGGGGAAAACTGAAGCTTTCTTT. Amino acids: CASSEGGKTEAFF.